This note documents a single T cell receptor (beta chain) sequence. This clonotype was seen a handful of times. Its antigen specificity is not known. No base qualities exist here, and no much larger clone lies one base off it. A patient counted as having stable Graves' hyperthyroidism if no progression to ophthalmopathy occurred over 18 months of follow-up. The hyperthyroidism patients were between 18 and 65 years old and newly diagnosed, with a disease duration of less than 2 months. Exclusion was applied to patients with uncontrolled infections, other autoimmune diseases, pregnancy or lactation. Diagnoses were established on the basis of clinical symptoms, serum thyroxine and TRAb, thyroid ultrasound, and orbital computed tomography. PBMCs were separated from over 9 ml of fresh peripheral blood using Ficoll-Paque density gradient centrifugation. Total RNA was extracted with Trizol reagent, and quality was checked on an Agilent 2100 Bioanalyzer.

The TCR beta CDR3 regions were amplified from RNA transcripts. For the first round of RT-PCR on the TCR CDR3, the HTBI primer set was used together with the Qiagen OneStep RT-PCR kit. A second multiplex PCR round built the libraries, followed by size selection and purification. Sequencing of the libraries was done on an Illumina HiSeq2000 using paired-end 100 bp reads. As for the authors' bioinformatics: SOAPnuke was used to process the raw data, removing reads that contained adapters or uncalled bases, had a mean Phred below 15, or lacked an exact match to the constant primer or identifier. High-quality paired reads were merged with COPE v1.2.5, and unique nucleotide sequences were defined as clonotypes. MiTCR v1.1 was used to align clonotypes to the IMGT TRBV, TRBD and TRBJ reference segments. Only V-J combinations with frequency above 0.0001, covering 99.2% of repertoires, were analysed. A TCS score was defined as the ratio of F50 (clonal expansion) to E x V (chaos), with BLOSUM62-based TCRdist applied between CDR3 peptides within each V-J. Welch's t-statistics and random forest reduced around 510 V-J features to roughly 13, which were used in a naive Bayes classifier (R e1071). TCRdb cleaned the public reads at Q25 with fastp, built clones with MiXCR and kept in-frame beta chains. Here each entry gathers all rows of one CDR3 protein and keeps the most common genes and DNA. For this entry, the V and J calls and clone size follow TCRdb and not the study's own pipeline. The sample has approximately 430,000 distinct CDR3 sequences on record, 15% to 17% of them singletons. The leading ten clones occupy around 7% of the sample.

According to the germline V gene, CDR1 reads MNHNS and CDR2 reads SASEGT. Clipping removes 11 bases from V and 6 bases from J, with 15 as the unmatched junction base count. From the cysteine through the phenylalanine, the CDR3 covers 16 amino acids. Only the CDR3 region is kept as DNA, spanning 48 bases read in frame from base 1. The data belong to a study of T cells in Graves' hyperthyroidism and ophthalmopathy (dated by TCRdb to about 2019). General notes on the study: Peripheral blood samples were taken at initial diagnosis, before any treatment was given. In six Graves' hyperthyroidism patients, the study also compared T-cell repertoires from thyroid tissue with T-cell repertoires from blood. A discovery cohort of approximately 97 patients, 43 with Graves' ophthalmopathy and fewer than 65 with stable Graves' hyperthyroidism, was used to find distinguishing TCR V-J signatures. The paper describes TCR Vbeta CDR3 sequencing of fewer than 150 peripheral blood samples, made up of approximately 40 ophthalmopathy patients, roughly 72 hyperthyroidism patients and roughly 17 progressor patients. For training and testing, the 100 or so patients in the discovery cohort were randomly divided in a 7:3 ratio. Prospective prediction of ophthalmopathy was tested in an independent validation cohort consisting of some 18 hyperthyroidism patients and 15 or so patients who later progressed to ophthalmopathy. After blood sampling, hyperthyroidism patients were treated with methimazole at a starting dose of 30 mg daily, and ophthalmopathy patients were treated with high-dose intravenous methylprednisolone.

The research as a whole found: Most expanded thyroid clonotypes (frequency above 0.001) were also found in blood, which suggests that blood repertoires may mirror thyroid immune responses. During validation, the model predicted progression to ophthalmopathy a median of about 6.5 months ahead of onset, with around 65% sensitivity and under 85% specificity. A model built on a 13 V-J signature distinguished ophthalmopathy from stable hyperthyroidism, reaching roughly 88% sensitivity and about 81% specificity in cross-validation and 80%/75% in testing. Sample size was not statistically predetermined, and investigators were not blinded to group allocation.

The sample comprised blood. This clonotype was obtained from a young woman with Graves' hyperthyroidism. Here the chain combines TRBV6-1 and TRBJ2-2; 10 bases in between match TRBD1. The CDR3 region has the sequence CAAARRGQGPSGELFF. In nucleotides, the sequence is TGTGCCGCCGCCCGTCGGGGACAGGGGCCGTCCGGGGAGCTGTTTTTT.